A single count supports the clone carrying this T cell receptor (beta chain). The ends were cut back, 6 bases at V and 4 bases at J, with 13 bases in the middle. Germline V gene sequence: CDR1 SGHRS, CDR2 YFSETQ. The CDR3 is made up of 13 amino acids. The authors' processing: The authors estimated nucleated cell counts from reference gene primer amplification. TCRdb's table, derived via immunoSEQ multiplex PCR, lists solely in-frame clones and lacks some. V and J calls and clone size are copied from that table; D and trimming were computed from the DNA. The sample holds approximately 150,000 clones, approximately 78% seen once. These data belong to a study of blood T cell repertoires in COVID-19. At the level of the study: Collection of acute and convalescent COVID-19 samples took place in the United States, Italy and Spain. T cells, B-cell-depleted T cells, or PBMCs provided the cDNA or gDNA that served as material.

The receptor comes from a human donor in a cohort sampled during active COVID-19. The chain uses TRBV5-1 and TRBJ1-1; tentatively, D is TRBD1 (5 bases). The source material was peripheral blood. CDR3 protein: CASTFGGSTEAFF. CDR3 nucleotide sequence: TGCGCCAGCACATTCGGGGGTTCCACTGAAGCTTTCTTT.